A single sample gave rise to the 10 T cell receptor beta chains below, sequenced in a study of CD8+CD57+ T cells in acquired aplastic anemia (dated by TCRdb to about 2018). Patients chosen for sequencing had shown expansion of CD8+CD57+ cells by flow cytometry. The sequencing machine was an Illumina HiSeq 2000. TCR beta VDJ combination and CDR3 sequence profiling used genomic DNA as the template. TCRdb itself trimmed the public reads at Q25 with fastp, ran MiXCR and retained productive beta chains. Entries that share a CDR3 protein sequence are merged under the most common genes and DNA. Here the sample has around 170,000 distinct CDR3 sequences; around half occur a single time. The ten most abundant clones make up 3.2% of the sample. Sequencing was carried out using sorted CD4+, CD8+, or CD8+CD57+ T cells (not recorded which) from PBMCs. These TCRs come from a human donor with aplastic anemia.

This rearrangement joins TRBV18 to TRBJ2-1, with D possibly matching TRBD1 (6 bases). The CDR3 runs 17 residues. Deletions cut 3 bases from V and 2 bases from J, with 17 bases between. CDR1 and CDR2 from the germline V gene are KGHSH and LQKENI. CDR3 sequence: CASSPFLGAGTYNEQFF. The CDR3 DNA reads as TGTGCCAGCTCACCCTTCCTGGGGGCAGGTACCTACAATGAGCAGTTCTTC. Using reference TRBV18 and TRBJ2-1 for the parts outside the CDR3, the full variable domain is NAGVMQNPRHLVRRRGQEARLRCSPMKGHSHVYWYRQLPEEGLKFMVYLQKENIIDESGMPKERFSAEFPKEGPSILRIQQVVRGDSAAYFCASSPFLGAGTYNEQFFGPGTRLTVL.

This chain uses TRBV25-1 with TRBJ1-2; D gene unclear. Germline-derived CDR1 and CDR2 are MGHDK and SYGVNS. The CDR3 contains 14 residues. Trimming took off 8 bases at V and 6 bases at J, with 19 bases between the two ends. In DNA form, the CDR3 reads TGTGCCAGCGGCCATAATCCGGGCGGAAATGGCTACACCTTC. The encoded protein is CASGHNPGGNGYTF.

CDR3 residues: CASSRDWGSPLHF. For the CDR3, the DNA is TGTGCCAGCAGCCGGGACTGGGGATCACCCCTCCACTTT. V usage is TRBV9 and J usage is TRBJ1-6; possibly TRBD1 for D (5 bases). The CDR3 covers 13 residues. The germline gives CDR1 SGDLS, CDR2 YYNGEE. V lost 4 bases, J lost 10 bases, and 12 bases lay in between.

V is TRBV29-1 and J is TRBJ2-1; TRBD1 might be the D (5 bases). The CDR3 runs 11 residues. In germline, CDR1 is SQVTM, CDR2 ANQGSEA. Trimming removed 7 bases at V and 4 bases at J, with 8 bases between. The CDR3 loop reads CSAGAYNEQFF. The CDR3 DNA reads TGCAGCGCTGGGGCTTACAATGAGCAGTTCTTC.

This clonotype came up a few times. Possible read error: a much larger clone is one base away. The chain carries TRBV7-8 and TRBJ2-7; TRBD2 matches at 8 bases. Germline assignment: CDR1 SGHVS and CDR2 FQNEAQ. This CDR3 is 17 amino acids long. CDR3 sequence (DNA): TGTGCCAGCGGCTTACGGTCAGCGGGGGACCTTTCCTACGAGCAGTACTTC. It codes for CASGLRSAGDLSYEQYF.

This sequence joins TRBV6-5 and TRBJ2-7; D gene unclear. CDR3 length: 15 residues. Looked up from germline, CDR1 is MNHEY and CDR2 is SVGAGI. V lost 5 bases and J 1 base, leaving 15 bases between the germline ends. The CDR3 here is CASSPSRMGSYEQYF. DNA of the CDR3: TGTGCCAGCAGTCCCTCGAGGATGGGGTCCTACGAGCAGTACTTC.

The V and J genes are TRBV18 and TRBJ2-5; D is unclear. CDR3 length: 12 residues. Trimming shortened V by 3 bases and J by 2 bases, and 4 bases separated the two germline ends. In germline, CDR1 is KGHSH, CDR2 LQKENI. CDR3 amino acids: CASSPLQETQYF. In DNA form, the CDR3 reads TGTGCCAGCTCACCCCTACAAGAGACCCAGTACTTC.

The V and J genes are TRBV10-3 and TRBJ2-3, with D unresolved. This CDR3 has 12 amino acids. Per the germline V gene, CDR1 is ENHRY and CDR2 is SYGVKD. Trimming left V 4 bases short and J 6 bases short, with 8 bases between. In nucleotides, the CDR3 is TGTGCCATCAGTGGCCAATCCGATACGCAGTATTTT. It codes for CAISGQSDTQYF.

This chain joins TRBV7-9 and TRBJ2-5; D gene ambiguous. V shed 1 base and J shed 5 bases, with 14 bases lying between them. This CDR3 comprises 15 residues. Germline CDR1 reads SEHNR; CDR2 reads FQNEAQ (reference sequence). In nucleotides, the CDR3 is TGTGCCAGCAGCTTAGTAACCACCCTAAGGGAGACCCAGTACTTC. It codes for CASSLVTTLRETQYF.

This clonotype was seen only a few times. This CDR3 reads CASSLGQLYEQYF. In DNA form, the CDR3 reads TGTGCCAGCAGCTTAGGACAGCTTTACGAGCAGTACTTC. This sequence joins TRBV7-2 and TRBJ2-7, with a weak D call TRBD1 (5 bases). V shed 1 base and J shed 4 bases, with 8 bases lying between them. The CDR3 runs 13 residues. Germline assignment: CDR1 SGHTA and CDR2 FQGNSA.